Sequencing of this T cell receptor beta chain was carried out in a study of T cell repertoires in cytomegalovirus infection. Study summary: TCR beta signatures that were public indicated CMV infection and matching HLA type.

The CDR3 runs 15 residues. The V segment lost 1 base and the J segment 8 bases; nucleotides outside the gene matches: 5. On this clonotype itself: What it recognizes is unknown.

TCRdb re-called the reads with MiXCR, one entry per CDR3 protein. The sample yields roughly 720,000 distinct CDR3 sequences, roughly 35% seen once. General study findings and limits: Cumulative public TCR beta family frequency identified CMV carriers with the relevant HLA. In two of eight donors, the top clonotype was HLA-C-restricted CMV-specific.

Sequenced sample: PBMCs. This chain links TRBV12-3 or TRBV12-4 with TRBJ1-6; the match to TRBD1 covers 7 bases. This receptor was obtained from a human donor in good health (CMV status not recorded). Some clones in this sample may be carry-over from other donors' samples. The CDR3 reads CASSLGQGVDSPLHF. The CDR3 DNA sequence: TGTGCCAGCAGTTTAGGACAGGGAGTGGATTCACCCCTCCACTTT.